This T cell receptor (beta chain) was observed in a study of blood T cells in healthy people across ages. About the study: Template switching captured about one barcoded beta molecule per two T cells.

Collection of around 10 milliliters of peripheral blood was performed for each donor. Isolated per sample were at least 6 million PBMCs. This CDR3 region has 13 residues. Germline-derived CDR1 and CDR2 are DFQATT and SNEGSKA (reference sequence). Through a sample-barcoded 5' primer and a J-beta primer mix, a second PCR was run for roughly 6 to 12 cycles. TCRdb re-called the 5' RACE reads with MiXCR, one entry per CDR3 protein. The table lists roughly 1,300,000 distinct CDR3 sequences, approximately 60% of them singletons. The sequence was collected from a man in his late teens or twenties in good health. This chain links TRBV20-1 with TRBJ2-5, with D perhaps assigned TRBD1 or TRBD2 (5 bases each). The DNA end favors TRBJ2-7, so the J call may be wrong. Material for sequencing was blood. The chain's CDR3 is CSARGPGRYEQYF. The CDR3 coding sequence is TGCAGTGCTAGAGGACCGGGGCGCTACGAGCAGTACTTC.